The 32 T cell receptor beta chains below were found in one sample sequenced in a study of Ad26.COV2.S vaccination and SARS-CoV-2 variants. Treatment denoted: some 20 received Ad26.COV2.S at low or high dose, single or two shots; several received placebo; per-sample allocation not given. Sampling took place 63 days after the first vaccine or placebo injection. Using immunoSEQ multiplex PCR, the repertoire was profiled, and TCRdb retains in-frame clones only, with some absent. Among some 420,000 clones, 85% to 90% were seen once, and the ten largest hold about 3.6%. The sequenced sample was peripheral blood, obtained in a trial of Ad26.COV2.S vaccine versus placebo. The source of these receptors is a person between 18 and 59 years old who received the Ad26.COV2.S COVID-19 vaccine or a placebo.

V gene TRBV28 combines with J gene TRBJ2-7; maybe TRBD1 (5 bases). The CDR3 extends over 13 amino acids. CDR1 and CDR2 (germline): MDHEN, SYDVKM. Trimming shortened V by 3 bases and J by 5 bases, and 11 bases separated the two germline ends. The CDR3 loop is CASSFAGQDEQYF. The CDR3 nucleotides read TGTGCCAGCAGTTTCGCAGGGCAGGACGAGCAGTACTTC.

The gene calls are TRBV7-2 and TRBJ1-1; 8 bases line up with TRBD1. Per the germline V gene, CDR1 is SGHTA and CDR2 is FQGNSA. V shed 6 bases, J shed 3 bases, and the junction held 9 bases outside the gene matches. CDR3 length: 15 residues. As DNA, the CDR3 is TGTGCCAGCAGTCCGACAGGGGTAGGGGACACTGAAGCTTTCTTT. Translation gives CASSPTGVGDTEAFF.

In the case of this clone: The same CDR3 can be traced to other DNA sequences in this sample. The chain links TRBV6-5 to TRBJ1-5, with D possibly TRBD1 on 5 matching bases. CDR3 length equals 13 residues. V lost 9 bases and J lost 1, with 10 bases in between. The germline V gene encodes CDR1 MNHEY and CDR2 SVGAGI. This chain's CDR3 is CASSRVSNQPQHF. For the CDR3, the DNA is TGTGCCAGTTCCAGGGTGAGCAATCAGCCCCAGCATTTT.

The chain combines TRBV7-2 with TRBJ2-2; maybe TRBD1 (6 bases). The germline CDR1 and CDR2 sequences are SGHTA and FQGNSA. Trimming removed 3 bases from V and 4 bases from J, with 15 bases in between. The CDR3 contains 16 residues. The CDR3: CASSFLRGGFTGELFF. CDR3 coding DNA: TGTGCCAGCAGCTTCCTTCGTGGGGGCTTCACCGGGGAGCTGTTTTTT.

The chain uses TRBV19 and TRBJ2-4; maybe TRBD1 (6 bases). Trimming removed 2 bases at V and 4 bases at J, with 9 bases between. This CDR3 contains 14 residues. In germline, CDR1 is LNHDA, CDR2 SQIVND (reference sequence). CDR3 region: CASSIRDTKNIQYF. CDR3 coding DNA: TGTGCCAGTAGTATAAGGGACACAAAAAACATTCAGTACTTC.

The chain has TRBV19 and TRBJ1-1; tentative D call: TRBD1 (5 bases). The CDR3 totals 15 residues. The germline gives CDR1 LNHDA, CDR2 SQIVND (reference sequence). V was shortened by 6 bases and J by 6 bases, with 20 bases between the two germline ends. CDR3 nucleotides: TGTGCCAGTAGCTGGATCGGGGGGGGTAAAGCTGAAGCTTTCTTT. Encoded protein: CASSWIGGGKAEAFF.

This chain's CDR3 is CSVTTTGGSYEQYF. CDR3 in DNA: TGCAGCGTTACTACAACAGGGGGCTCTTACGAGCAGTACTTC. The chain is built from TRBV29-1 and TRBJ2-7; 9 bases line up with TRBD1. The CDR3 is 14 amino acids. The ends lost 5 bases at V and 4 bases at J; junction bases unmatched: 9. Germline V gene data show CDR1 as SQVTM and CDR2 as ANQGSEA.

The CDR3 bases are TGTGCCACCAGCAGAGGGGCTACGGGGAGTGAAAAACTGTTTTTT. It encodes CATSRGATGSEKLFF. This rearrangement joins TRBV15 to TRBJ1-4; D is undetermined. V lost 1 base and J 7 bases, leaving 13 bases between the germline ends. The germline V gene has CDR1 LNHNV and CDR2 YYDKDF (reference sequence). The CDR3 consists of 15 residues.

This clone was detected once. The V gene is TRBV5-1, the J gene TRBJ2-1; possible D gene TRBD2, 6 bases. Germline CDR1 SGHRS, CDR2 YFSETQ. The ends were cut back, 0 bases at V and 2 bases at J, with 12 bases in the middle. This CDR3 is 16 amino acids long. The CDR3 DNA sequence: TGCGCCAGCAGCTTGGCCGGCGGGAAAGCCTACAATGAGCAGTTCTTC. This translates into CASSLAGGKAYNEQFF.

The V gene is TRBV5-4, the J gene TRBJ2-7; D ambiguous. This CDR3 spans 14 amino acids. Trimming left V 1 base short and J 5 bases short, with 13 bases between. From germline, CDR1 is SGHNT and CDR2 YYREEE (reference sequence). The CDR3 loop reads CASSLRVGKDEQYF. The CDR3 DNA is TGTGCCAGCAGCTTGAGGGTGGGCAAGGACGAGCAGTACTTC.

The chain recombines TRBV7-3 with TRBJ2-6, with TRBD1 identical over 7 bases. CDR1 and CDR2 from the germline V gene are SGHTA and FQGTGA. CDR3 length: 17 amino acids. V lost 4 bases to trimming and J lost 0 bases; unmatched junction nucleotides: 6. CDR3 in amino acids: CASSSGQAYSGANVLTF. CDR3 coding DNA: TGTGCCAGCAGCTCCGGACAGGCCTACTCTGGGGCCAACGTCCTGACTTTC.

The chain joins TRBV30 to TRBJ2-3; no reliable D call. The CDR3 runs to 16 residues. The germline gives CDR1 GTSNPN, CDR2 SVGIG (reference sequence). V dropped 5 bases and J dropped 2 bases, with 20 bases sitting between them. The CDR3 nucleotides read TGTGCCTGGGCCCGGATGGCCATGGGGTACACAGATACGCAGTATTTT. It specifies CAWARMAMGYTDTQYF.

This clone was observed once. The chain uses TRBV11-2 and TRBJ2-7; maybe TRBD2 (6 bases). Germline CDR1 SGHAT, CDR2 FQNNGV. The CDR3 covers 12 residues. The V gene lost 1 base and the J gene lost 7 bases, with 8 bases spanning the gap. The CDR3 nucleotides read TGTGCCAGCAGCTTAGTTGGGAGGGAGCAGTACTTC. This codes for CASSLVGREQYF.

V is TRBV27 and J is TRBJ1-2; 8 nucleotides match TRBD1. CDR1 and CDR2 from the germline V gene are MNHEY and SMNVEV (reference sequence). The CDR3 totals 13 residues. V lost 7 bases to trimming and J lost 8 bases; unmatched junction nucleotides: 9. CDR3 DNA sequence: TGTGCCAGCAAGGCAGGGGGCGCGGGGGGCTACACCTTC. Protein product: CASKAGGAGGYTF.

The chain recombines TRBV28 with TRBJ1-1, with D perhaps TRBD1 (6 bases). This CDR3 is 16 amino acids long. From germline, CDR1 is MDHEN and CDR2 SYDVKM. Deletions cut 5 bases from V and 1 base from J, with 17 bases between. The CDR3 DNA reads as TGTGCCAGCAGTACCCAGGACAGAACCGCGAACACTGAAGCTTTCTTT. This sequence encodes CASSTQDRTANTEAFF. Together with reference TRBV28 and TRBJ1-1, the CDR3 gives the full variable domain: DVKVTQSSRYLVKRTGEKVFLECVQDMDHENMFWYRQDPGLGLRLIYFSYDVKMKEKGDIPEGYSVSREKKERFSLILESASTNQTSMYLCASSTQDRTANTEAFFGQGTRLTVV.

The genes are TRBV19 and TRBJ2-2; D is possibly TRBD1 (5 bases). The CDR3 length is 14 residues. V shed 5 bases and J shed 1 base, with 8 bases lying between them. The V gene's germline CDR1 is LNHDA and CDR2 SQIVND (reference sequence). CDR3 sequence: CASSYRRNTGELFF. CDR3 sequence (DNA): TGTGCCAGTAGTTACAGGAGGAACACCGGGGAGCTGTTTTTT.

This clone has only one observation. The chain recombines TRBV7-9 with TRBJ2-2, with 11 bases lining up with TRBD1. The CDR3 is 15 amino acids. Germline V gene sequence: CDR1 SEHNR, CDR2 FQNEAQ (reference sequence). Trimming removed 5 bases from V and 7 bases from J; junction bases left unmatched: 6. Here the CDR3 reads CASSLGQGAIGELFF. The CDR3 region has the DNA TGTGCCAGCAGCCTCGGACAGGGGGCGATCGGGGAGCTGTTTTTT.

The rearrangement joins TRBV6-2 or TRBV6-3 to TRBJ2-2, with D perhaps TRBD2 (5 bases). CDR3 length equals 17 residues. Trimming stripped 0 bases from V and 6 bases from J, with 17 bases between. Germline CDR1 is MNHEY and CDR2 is SVGEGT. The CDR3 loop reads CASSYSKGGGSAGELFF. The CDR3 DNA reads TGTGCCAGCAGTTACTCAAAAGGAGGTGGGAGTGCCGGGGAGCTGTTTTTT.

V and J are TRBV19 and TRBJ2-7; D remains unclear. The CDR3 loop spans 14 amino acids. Trimming cost V 5 bases and J 1 base, with 12 bases left between them. Germline lookup yields CDR1 LNHDA and CDR2 SQIVND (reference sequence). The CDR3 DNA is TGTGCCAGTAGTCCCCGGGCCTCTTCCTACGAGCAGTACTTC. Protein product: CASSPRASSYEQYF. Full variable domain (remainder filled in from reference TRBV19 and TRBJ2-7): DGGITQSPKYLFRKEGQNVTLSCEQNLNHDAMYWYRQDPGQGLRLIYYSQIVNDFQKGDIAEGYSVSREKKESFPLTVTSAQKNPTAFYLCASSPRASSYEQYFGPGTRLTVT.

Of note for this clone: An end of the junction does not agree with germline; a read error may underlie this. The chain is built from TRBV7-7 and TRBJ1-1; D unclear. CDR1 SSHAT and CDR2 FNYEAQ come from the germline V gene (reference sequence). This CDR3 is 13 amino acids long. As DNA, the CDR3 is TGTGCTAGCAGCTTAGATGCGAACACTGAAGCTTTCTTT. Its protein is CASSLDANTEAFF.

The chain links TRBV9 to TRBJ1-5; maybe TRBD1 (6 bases). Germline V gives CDR1 SGDLS, CDR2 YYNGEE. V shed 5 bases and J shed 6 bases, with 15 bases lying between them. The CDR3 has 14 amino acids. CDR3 sequence: CASSPDGGGQPQHF. In DNA form, the CDR3 reads TGTGCCAGCAGTCCAGACGGGGGCGGTCAGCCCCAGCATTTT.

This clone has more than one count but fewer than ten. The genes are TRBV2 and TRBJ2-7; possibly TRBD1 for D (6 bases). CDR3 length equals 14 residues. In germline, CDR1 is SNHLY, CDR2 FYNNEI. V was clipped by 4 bases and J by 0 bases, with 10 bases between them. CDR3: CASSVGTISYEQYF. The CDR3 coding sequence is TGTGCCAGCAGTGTCGGGACAATCTCCTACGAGCAGTACTTC.

This clone was counted between two and nine times. The rearrangement links TRBV4-1 to TRBJ1-3; D ambiguous. The CDR3 length is 18 residues. Between the trimmed V and J ends, which lost 0 bases and 0 bases, there was a span of 15 bases. From germline, CDR1 is MGHRA and CDR2 YSYEKL. CDR3 region: CASSQEGRITFSGNTIYF. DNA of the CDR3: TGCGCCAGCAGCCAAGAGGGCAGGATCACATTCTCTGGAAACACCATATATTTT.

This chain links TRBV5-6 with TRBJ1-6; D is perhaps TRBD1 (6 bases). The CDR3 extends over 14 amino acids. The V gene's germline CDR1 is SGHDT and CDR2 YYEEEE. V was trimmed by 1 base and J by 9 bases, leaving 11 bases between them. CDR3 region: CASSLLQGGSPLHF. In nucleotides, the CDR3 is TGTGCCAGCAGCTTGCTACAGGGTGGTTCACCCCTCCACTTT.

The rearrangement uses TRBV30 and TRBJ1-2, with no clear D. Germline CDR1 reads GTSNPN; CDR2 reads SVGIG (reference sequence). CDR3 size: 12 residues. The V end lost 5 bases, the J end lost 0 bases, and 7 bases lay between the germline ends. The CDR3 is CAWGKPNYGYTF. CDR3 coding DNA: TGTGCCTGGGGCAAACCTAACTATGGCTACACCTTC.

V gene TRBV28 combines with J gene TRBJ2-3; 7 bases are shared with TRBD2. The germline CDR1 and CDR2 sequences are MDHEN and SYDVKM. V was clipped by 6 bases and J by 3 bases; unmatched bases: 6. CDR3 size: 14 residues. The CDR3 sequence: CASRRVGGTDTQYF. CDR3 bases: TGTGCCAGCAGGCGGGTCGGGGGGACAGATACGCAGTATTTT.

V usage is TRBV6-5 and J usage is TRBJ1-6; 12 bases are a match to TRBD1. The ends lost 6 bases at V and 10 bases at J; junction bases unmatched: 4. The CDR3 covers 14 residues. Germline V lookup: CDR1 MNHEY, CDR2 SVGAGI. This CDR3 reads CASREGQGASPLHF. As DNA, the CDR3 is TGTGCCAGCAGAGAGGGACAGGGGGCATCACCCCTCCACTTT.

Note on this clone: An end of the junction differs from the germline gene, which may be a read error. V and J are TRBV5-1 and TRBJ2-3; 7 bases are shared with TRBD2. Germline CDR1 is SGHRS and CDR2 is YFSETQ. This CDR3 has 12 amino acids. The CDR3 protein is CATSEAGDTQYF. The CDR3 nucleotides are TGCGCCACCAGCGAAGCGGGGGATACGCAGTATTTT.

The chain has TRBV4-3 and TRBJ2-2; 7 bases map to TRBD1. The CDR3 has 16 amino acids. J gave up 1 base and V 3 bases, and 5 bases lay outside the gene matches. CDR1 LGHNA and CDR2 YSLEER come from the germline V gene. CDR3 region: CASSQRTGLNTGELFF. Here the CDR3 DNA reads TGCGCCAGCAGCCAGAGGACAGGACTGAACACCGGGGAGCTGTTTTTT.

The count of this clone is one. The CDR3 nucleotides read TGTGCCATCAGCACCGCCCTTAGCACAGATACGCAGTATTTT. Translated: CAISTALSTDTQYF. J is TRBJ2-3 and V is TRBV10-3; D unclear. Between the trimmed V and J ends, which lost 6 bases and 0 bases, there was a span of 10 bases. The CDR3 consists of 14 residues. The germline gives CDR1 ENHRY, CDR2 SYGVKD.

Here the CDR3 DNA reads TGTGCCAGCGTAACTAGCGGGGCCACAGATACGCAGTATTTT. Protein product: CASVTSGATDTQYF. V gene TRBV6-5 combines with J gene TRBJ2-3; 10 bases are a match to TRBD2. CDR1 is MNHEY and CDR2 is SVGAGI in the germline V gene. Losses at the gene ends were 8 bases for V and 2 bases for J; bases not matched to a gene: 4. The CDR3 spans 14 residues.

The chain couples TRBV7-9 to TRBJ1-1; TRBD1 agrees at 12 bases. The CDR3 is 15 amino acids. The germline CDR1 and CDR2 sequences are SEHNR and FQNEAQ (reference sequence). Germline trimming cut 5 bases from V and 3 bases from J; bases unmatched to any gene: 4. As DNA, the CDR3 is TGTGCCAGCAGCCCGGGACAGGGGGCGGACACTGAAGCTTTCTTT. Translation gives CASSPGQGADTEAFF.